This T cell receptor beta chain was sequenced in a study of early T cells in non-severe SARS-CoV-2 infection. This clonotype was recorded a few times. As part of library construction, unique molecular identifiers were attached to individual cDNA molecules. In TCRdb, the 5' RACE reads were re-called with MiXCR into one record per CDR3 protein. This table holds about 20,000 distinct CDR3 sequences, 3% to 4% found once. Germline V lookup: CDR1 SGHDN, CDR2 FVKESK. V was shortened by 5 bases and J by 7 bases, with 12 bases between the two germline ends. CDR3 length: 13 amino acids. Material for sequencing was whole blood. The chain employs TRBV14 and TRBJ2-1; D not certain. This TCR derives from an adult who was a healthcare worker with PCR-confirmed SARS-CoV-2 infection or an uninfected control (not recorded which). This CDR3 reads CASSSFGLNEQFF. The CDR3 nucleotides are TGTGCCAGCAGCTCATTCGGGCTAAATGAGCAGTTCTTC.